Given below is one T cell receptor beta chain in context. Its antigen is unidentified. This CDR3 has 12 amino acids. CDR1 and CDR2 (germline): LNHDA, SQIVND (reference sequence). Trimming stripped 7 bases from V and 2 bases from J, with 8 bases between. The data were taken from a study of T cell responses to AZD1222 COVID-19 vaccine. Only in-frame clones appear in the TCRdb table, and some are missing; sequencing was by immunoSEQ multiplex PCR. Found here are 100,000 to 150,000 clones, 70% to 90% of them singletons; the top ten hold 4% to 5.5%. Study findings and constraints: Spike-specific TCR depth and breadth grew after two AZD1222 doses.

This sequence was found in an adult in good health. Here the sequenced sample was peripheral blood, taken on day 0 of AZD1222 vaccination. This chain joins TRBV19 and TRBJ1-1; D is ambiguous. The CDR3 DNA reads TGTGCCAGTACGTTCGGAAACACTGAAGCTTTCTTT. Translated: CASTFGNTEAFF.